The 21 T cell receptor beta chains below come from one sample, sequenced in a study of cytotoxic CD8 clonotypes in ibrutinib-treated CLL. The method was immunoSEQ multiplex PCR; TCRdb's version includes in-frame clones alone and lacks a portion of them. The sample comprises just over 65,000 clones, about two thirds of which are singletons, and 5.7% rests with the top ten. The sequenced sample was PBMCs, obtained after 12 months of ibrutinib treatment. Source of these receptors: a human donor with chronic lymphocytic leukemia.

This clone was found once. The CDR3 bases are TGTGCCAGCAGTACCAACAGGGCGGCTAATGAAAAACTGTTTTTT. Residues: CASSTNRAANEKLFF. V gene TRBV27 combines with J gene TRBJ1-4; possible D gene TRBD1, 6 bases. CDR1 is MNHEY and CDR2 is SMNVEV in the germline V gene (reference sequence). Trimming took off 5 bases at V and 3 bases at J, with 13 bases between the two ends. The CDR3 has 15 residues.

The chain joins TRBV29-1 to TRBJ1-1; D call uncertain. V lost 7 bases and J 1 base, leaving 16 bases between the germline ends. Germline lookup yields CDR1 SQVTM and CDR2 ANQGSEA. This CDR3 is built from 14 residues. DNA for the CDR3: TGCAGCGCCCAGCCCATTGCGGGGAACACTGAAGCTTTCTTT. The encoded protein is CSAQPIAGNTEAFF.

The rearrangement uses TRBV7-9 and TRBJ1-4, with 8 positions matching TRBD1. The CDR3 runs to 17 residues. With 5 bases clipped from V and 2 bases from J, the junction kept 10 bases outside the gene matches. Germline V lookup: CDR1 SEHNR, CDR2 FQNEAQ (reference sequence). CDR3 nucleotide sequence: TGTGCCAGCAGCGCACGACAGGGGAGAGGCACTAATGAAAAACTGTTTTTT. Translation: CASSARQGRGTNEKLFF.

The chain couples TRBV7-2 to TRBJ2-3, with a tentative D call TRBD2 (6 bases). Trimming removed 5 bases from V and 5 bases from J, with 17 bases in between. The CDR3 runs 15 residues. Per the germline V gene, CDR1 is SGHTA and CDR2 is FQGNSA. Written as DNA, the CDR3 is TGTGCCAGCAGCATACTACTGACGGGGGAAGATACGCAGTATTTT. It encodes CASSILLTGEDTQYF.

V is TRBV9 and J is TRBJ1-1; 9 bases match TRBD1. V lost 0 bases and J lost 4; bases outside the gene matches: 1. The CDR3 length is 14 residues. Germline loops: CDR1 SGDLS, CDR2 YYNGEE. For the CDR3, the DNA is TGTGCCAGCAGCGTAGTGGACAGGGGCACTGAAGCTTTCTTT. Its protein is CASSVVDRGTEAFF. The full variable domain, with the rest looked up from reference TRBV9 and TRBJ1-1, is DSGVTQTPKHLITATGQRVTLRCSPRSGDLSVYWYQQSLDQGLQFLIQYYNGEERAKGNILERFSAQQFPDLHSELNLSSLELGDSALYFCASSVVDRGTEAFFGQGTRLTVV.

V gene TRBV5-6 combines with J gene TRBJ2-7; perhaps D is TRBD1 or TRBD2 (5 bases each). The CDR3 is made up of 13 amino acids. CDR1 is SGHDT, CDR2 YYEEEE, per germline. With 5 bases removed from V and 2 bases from J, the gap between germline ends came to 11 bases. As DNA, the CDR3 is TGTGCCAGCAGTCCGGGACCCACCTACGAGCAGTACTTC. This sequence encodes CASSPGPTYEQYF.

The chain has TRBV4-3 and TRBJ1-2; no definite D call. Germline CDR1 LGHNA, CDR2 YSLEER. Trimming took 1 base from V and 4 from J, leaving 13 bases between them. CDR3 size: 15 residues. CDR3 protein: CASSQVVQPTYGYTF. The CDR3 nucleotides read TGCGCCAGCAGCCAAGTAGTGCAGCCTACCTATGGCTACACCTTC.

This chain uses TRBV18 with TRBJ2-5; D is undetermined. The germline CDR1 and CDR2 sequences are KGHSH and LQKENI. The V gene lost 5 bases and the J gene lost 2 bases, with 9 bases spanning the gap. The CDR3 is 13 residues long. CDR3 sequence reads: CASSARLQETQYF. The CDR3 DNA reads as TGTGCCAGCTCAGCTAGACTGCAAGAGACCCAGTACTTC.

The chain joins TRBV29-1 to TRBJ1-2, with 12 bases identical to TRBD1. This CDR3 comprises 14 residues. V lost 6 bases to trimming and J lost 5 bases; unmatched junction nucleotides: 7. Germline V gene lookup returns CDR1 SQVTM and CDR2 ANQGSEA. This CDR3 reads CSVRDRGRLYGYTF. CDR3 nucleotides: TGCAGCGTCAGGGACAGGGGGCGCTTATATGGCTACACCTTC.

The V gene is TRBV19, the J gene TRBJ2-7; D is possibly TRBD1 (6 bases). The CDR3 is made up of 13 amino acids. Germline V gene sequence: CDR1 LNHDA, CDR2 SQIVND (reference sequence). Trimming removed 10 bases at V and 2 bases at J, with 15 bases between. CDR3 sequence (DNA): TGTGCCACCCGAGGGACATTAGCCTACGAGCAGTACTTC. Encoded protein: CATRGTLAYEQYF.

The chain's CDR3 is CASSFAASGGEKLFF. Here the CDR3 DNA reads TGCGCCAGCAGCTTCGCAGCCTCAGGGGGTGAAAAACTGTTTTTT. The chain employs TRBV5-1 and TRBJ1-4, with 7 positions matching TRBD1. Germline V gene sequence: CDR1 SGHRS, CDR2 YFSETQ. V was pared by 2 bases and J by 7 bases, with 8 bases of the junction left unmatched. This CDR3 is built from 15 residues.

The chain combines TRBV7-8 with TRBJ1-1, with TRBD1 as a possible D gene (6 bases). V lost 4 bases and J 2 bases, leaving 20 bases between the germline ends. The CDR3 spans 17 residues. Per the germline V gene, CDR1 is SGHVS and CDR2 is FQNEAQ. The CDR3 protein is CASSYRTTGGGNTEAFF. For the CDR3, the DNA is TGTGCCAGCAGCTACCGGACCACAGGTGGGGGCAACACTGAAGCTTTCTTT.

The gene calls are TRBV5-1 and TRBJ1-6; TRBD1 aligns across 7 bases. Germline V gene data show CDR1 as SGHRS and CDR2 as YFSETQ. The CDR3 totals 15 residues. J gave up 10 bases and V 0 bases, and 7 bases lay outside the gene matches. CDR3 nucleotide sequence: TGCGCCAGCAGCTTGGGACAGGGTTCAGGGTCACCCCTCCACTTT. It translates to CASSLGQGSGSPLHF.

This clone was seen just once. The chain couples TRBV7-9 to TRBJ2-5; 7 nucleotides line up with TRBD1. CDR1 and CDR2 (germline): SEHNR, FQNEAQ (reference sequence). The CDR3 length is 17 residues. With V trimmed by 1 base and J by 5 bases, 13 bases remained unmatched. The DNA of the CDR3 is TGTGCCAGCAGCTTAGGAGGGACAGAATTAAGCGTGGAGACCCAGTACTTC. It encodes CASSLGGTELSVETQYF.

This clone was detected a few times. The rearrangement links TRBV14 to TRBJ1-6; D unclear. V was shortened by 5 bases and J by 5 bases, with 7 bases between the two germline ends. In germline, CDR1 is SGHDN, CDR2 FVKESK. The CDR3 covers 13 residues. The CDR3 spells CASSSGNNSPLHF. The DNA for the CDR3 is TGTGCCAGCAGCTCTGGGAATAATTCACCCCTCCACTTT. Based on the CDR3 plus reference TRBV14 and TRBJ1-6, the full variable domain is EAGVTQFPSHSVIEKGQTVTLRCDPISGHDNLYWYRRVMGKEIKFLLHFVKESKQDESGMPNNRFLAERTGGTYSTLKVQPAELEDSGVYFCASSSGNNSPLHFGNGTRLTVT.

The V call is TRBV27, the J call TRBJ2-1, with unresolved D. CDR3 size: 15 residues. Germline CDR1 and CDR2: MNHEY and SMNVEV (reference sequence). V was clipped by 6 bases and J by 5 bases, with 17 bases between them. CDR3 protein: CASRHTADWDNEQFF. The CDR3 DNA follows: TGTGCCAGCAGACACACCGCAGACTGGGACAATGAGCAGTTCTTC.

The rearrangement uses TRBV18 and TRBJ2-4; 11 nucleotides align to TRBD2. CDR3 length: 16 amino acids. CDR1 KGHSH and CDR2 LQKENI come from the germline V gene. The trim removed 4 bases at V and 5 bases at J, leaving 7 bases unmatched. This chain's CDR3 is CASSQLAGGPENIQYF. CDR3 coding DNA: TGTGCCAGCTCACAGTTAGCGGGGGGGCCTGAAAACATTCAGTACTTC.

The chain recombines TRBV2 with TRBJ2-3; D may be TRBD2 (5 bases). Germline lookup yields CDR1 SNHLY and CDR2 FYNNEI. The CDR3 length is 15 residues. The V end lost 8 bases, the J end lost 5 bases, and 20 bases lay between the germline ends. The CDR3 is CASSGSTGMGDTQYF. The CDR3 coding sequence is TGTGCCAGCTCGGGGTCGACGGGGATGGGAGATACGCAGTATTTT.

The CDR3 DNA reads as TGCGCCAGCAGCCCCGGTTGGGGGAACGGGGCCAACGTCCTGACTTTC. Translation gives CASSPGWGNGANVLTF. The J gene is TRBJ2-6, the V gene TRBV5-1; D tentatively fits TRBD1 or TRBD2 (5 bases each). The V end was cut by 4 bases, the J end by 4 bases, with 15 bases between. The CDR3 is made up of 16 amino acids. The germline CDR1 and CDR2 sequences are SGHRS and YFSETQ.

In DNA, the CDR3 is TGTGCCAGCAGCCGAAGGGACACTGGCAATGAGCAGTTCTTC. It codes for CASSRRDTGNEQFF. This chain uses TRBV11-3 with TRBJ2-1, with D maybe TRBD1 (6 bases). This CDR3 has 14 amino acids. The germline CDR1 and CDR2 sequences are SGHNT and YENEEA. V gave up 5 bases and J gave up 6 bases, with 14 bases separating them. Full variable domain (missing parts from reference TRBV11-3 and TRBJ2-1): EAGVVQSPRYKIIEKKQPVAFWCNPISGHNTLYWYLQNLGQGPELLIRYENEEAVDDSQLPKDRFSAERLKGVDSTLKIQPAELGDSAVYLCASSRRDTGNEQFFGPGTRLTVL.

The chain combines TRBV18 with TRBJ2-3; D possibly matches TRBD1 or TRBD2 (5 bases each). This CDR3 has 14 amino acids. Germline V gene data show CDR1 as KGHSH and CDR2 as LQKENI. Trimming removed 6 bases at V and 2 bases at J, with 12 bases between. Here the CDR3 DNA reads TGTGCCAGCTCCCTGGGGACCTCCACAGATACGCAGTATTTT. Amino acids: CASSLGTSTDTQYF.